These 18 T cell receptor beta chains originate from one sample sequenced in a study of identical twins. From the 5' RACE reads, TCRdb called clonotypes with MiXCR, one entry per CDR3 protein. There are about 1.7 million distinct CDR3 sequences in the sample; about 32% occur only once, and about 0.27% lies in the top ten. Specimen: cord blood. The receptors were gathered from a newborn girl in good health.

The V call is TRBV5-4, the J call TRBJ2-1, with 9 bases that match TRBD1. V trimming: 2 bases; J trimming: 3 bases; junction bases outside the gene matches: 21. The CDR3 loop spans 21 amino acids. CDR1 and CDR2 from the germline V gene are SGHNT and YYREEE (reference sequence). The CDR3 region has the DNA TGTGCCAGCAGCTTCTACCCCGGGACAGGGTGGAGGACTCCATACTACAATGAGCAGTTCTTC. Translation gives CASSFYPGTGWRTPYYNEQFF.

Notes on this clonotype: At one of its ends the junction is not consistent with the germline gene, which may arise from a read error. The chain employs TRBV2 and TRBJ2-3; tentative D call: TRBD2 (5 bases). Per germline, CDR1 SNHLY and CDR2 FYNNEI. The CDR3 has 15 residues. Here the CDR3 DNA reads TGTGCCAGCAGCCGCGGACTCAGTAGCACAGATACGCGGTATTTT. As protein: CASSRGLSSTDTRYF.

The DNA of the CDR3 is TGTGCCAGCAACTCCAGGAAAGGGGCCTATGGCTACACCTTC. Protein sequence: CASNSRKGAYGYTF. The rearrangement joins TRBV6-6 to TRBJ1-2; D is possibly TRBD1 (5 bases). This CDR3 is built from 14 residues. Germline-derived CDR1 and CDR2 are MNHNY and SVGAGI (reference sequence). The V and J ends lost 7 bases and 4 bases respectively, with 16 bases between them.

Comments on this clonotype: Possible read error: a much larger clone is one base away. The rearrangement links TRBV29-1 to TRBJ2-7; the D gene is possibly TRBD2 (6 bases). The CDR3 runs 15 residues. V lost 2 bases and J 6 bases, leaving 20 bases between the germline ends. Germline lookup yields CDR1 SQVTM and CDR2 ANQGSEA. The CDR3 spells CSVEPEGTETCEQYF. The CDR3 DNA follows: TGCAGCGTTGAACCGGAGGGGACCGAAACCTGCGAGCAGTACTTC.

The gene calls are TRBV25-1 and TRBJ1-2; unclear D gene. Germline assignment: CDR1 MGHDK and CDR2 SYGVNS. This CDR3 region has 13 residues. V lost 3 bases and J lost 8, with 13 bases in between. The CDR3 sequence is CASSDVQRGGYTF. CDR3 DNA sequence: TGTGCCAGCAGTGATGTCCAGCGAGGCGGCTACACCTTC.

V and J are TRBV7-9 and TRBJ2-2, with 10 nucleotides matching TRBD2. This CDR3 has 17 residues. The V gene end was trimmed by 4 bases and the J gene end by 3 bases; junction bases not matched to a gene: 8. CDR1 and CDR2 (germline): SEHNR, FQNEAQ (reference sequence). The CDR3 bases are TGTGCCAGCAGCTCCATAGCGGGAGGATGGTACACCGGGGAGCTGTTTTTT. Translating gives CASSSIAGGWYTGELFF. Drawing the rest from reference TRBV7-9 and TRBJ2-2, the complete variable domain is DTGVSQNPRHKITKRGQNVTFRCDPISEHNRLYWYRQTLGQGPEFLTYFQNEAQLEKSRLLSDRFSAERPKGSFSTLEIQRTEQGDSAMYLCASSSIAGGWYTGELFFGEGSRLTVL.

V gene TRBV6-6 combines with J gene TRBJ1-5; 11 bases map to TRBD1. Losses at the gene ends were 6 bases for V and 5 bases for J; bases not matched to a gene: 3. There are 14 residues in the CDR3. Germline V gene data show CDR1 as MNHNY and CDR2 as SVGAGI (reference sequence). CDR3 loop: CASRDRGPDQPQHF. DNA for the CDR3: TGTGCCAGCAGGGACAGGGGGCCCGATCAGCCCCAGCATTTT.

The chain has TRBV28 and TRBJ2-1, with D unclear. The CDR3 totals 13 residues. Germline CDR1 is MDHEN and CDR2 is SYDVKM. The V and J ends lost 6 bases and 6 bases respectively, with 12 bases between them. The chain's CDR3 is CASRSRPGNEQFF. CDR3 nucleotide sequence: TGTGCCAGCAGATCCCGCCCCGGCAATGAGCAGTTCTTC.

This clonotype has only a few counts. The rearrangement uses TRBV27 and TRBJ1-2; TRBD1 matches 7 bases. The V gene's germline CDR1 is MNHEY and CDR2 SMNVEV (reference sequence). Trimming at V came to 3 bases and at J to 8 bases, leaving 6 bases not matched to a gene. The CDR3 contains 13 residues. CDR3 residues: CASSFSGQTGYTF. The CDR3 coding sequence is TGTGCCAGCAGTTTTTCGGGACAGACAGGCTACACCTTC.

The J gene is TRBJ1-2, the V gene TRBV7-9; 8 nucleotides match TRBD1. The CDR3 is 14 residues long. Looked up from germline, CDR1 is SEHNR and CDR2 is FQNEAQ (reference sequence). Trimming took 2 bases from V and 8 from J; bases not matched to a gene: 7. CDR3 bases: TGTGCCAGCAGCTTACCAGGACAGGGCGGGGGCTACACCTTC. This encodes CASSLPGQGGGYTF. Full variable domain (missing parts from reference TRBV7-9 and TRBJ1-2): DTGVSQNPRHKITKRGQNVTFRCDPISEHNRLYWYRQTLGQGPEFLTYFQNEAQLEKSRLLSDRFSAERPKGSFSTLEIQRTEQGDSAMYLCASSLPGQGGGYTFGSGTRLTVV.

This rearrangement joins TRBV7-2 to TRBJ2-1; D is undetermined. Near its end, the DNA agrees better with TRBJ2-7, so the J call may be wrong. The CDR3 covers 15 residues. The V gene's germline CDR1 is SGHTA and CDR2 FQGNSA. CDR3 residues: CASSLYQSSYNEQYF. In nucleotides, the CDR3 is TGTGCCAGCAGCCTATACCAGAGCTCCTACAATGAGCAGTACTTC.

This clonotype was counted between two and nine times. The rearrangement links TRBV3-1 to TRBJ2-5; TRBD1 might be the D (5 bases). The J call may not be correct, given that the DNA end is closer to TRBJ2-7. This CDR3 spans 13 amino acids. Per germline, CDR1 LGHDT and CDR2 YNNKEL (reference sequence). The CDR3 region is CASSQRGGDEQYF. DNA for the CDR3: TGTGCCAGCAGCCAAAGGGGCGGAGACGAGCAGTACTTC.

CDR3 residues: CASAGGRGGQETQYF. CDR3 sequence (DNA): TGTGCTAGTGCCGGCGGCCGGGGCGGGCAAGAGACCCAGTACTTC. The chain uses TRBV12-5 and TRBJ2-5; D may correspond to TRBD1 or TRBD2 (5 bases each). CDR1 LGHNT and CDR2 FRNRAP come from the germline V gene. V was pared by 7 bases and J by 2 bases, with 17 bases between. The CDR3 is 15 amino acids.

This clonotype was picked up a small number of times. The V and J genes are TRBV9 and TRBJ2-5, with 11 bases aligning to TRBD1. J gave up 5 bases and V 3 bases, and 9 bases lay outside the gene matches. This CDR3 has 16 residues. Per germline, CDR1 SGDLS and CDR2 YYNGEE. The CDR3 loop is CASSEIRTGGQETQYF. The CDR3 DNA follows: TGTGCCAGCAGCGAGATTCGGACAGGGGGCCAGGAGACCCAGTACTTC. The variable domain in full, with the rest retrieved from reference TRBV9 and TRBJ2-5, is DSGVTQTPKHLITATGQRVTLRCSPRSGDLSVYWYQQSLDQGLQFLIQYYNGEERAKGNILERFSAQQFPDLHSELNLSSLELGDSALYFCASSEIRTGGQETQYFGPGTRLLVL.

The chain has TRBV20-1 and TRBJ2-5; no firm D call. V was cut by 2 bases and J by 3 bases, with 7 bases left in between. Germline V lookup: CDR1 DFQATT, CDR2 SNEGSKA (reference sequence). The CDR3 loop spans 12 amino acids. The CDR3 reads CSARSPEETQYF. The DNA of the CDR3 is TGCAGTGCTAGATCCCCGGAAGAGACCCAGTACTTC.

This clonotype appeared a few times. The chain couples TRBV29-1 to TRBJ1-2; possible D gene TRBD1, 5 bases. The CDR3 totals 15 residues. V dropped 1 base and J dropped 1 base, with 13 bases sitting between them. The germline CDR1 and CDR2 sequences are SQVTM and ANQGSEA. CDR3 sequence (DNA): TGCAGCGTTGAAGTTCGGGCAGGGAATAACTATGGCTACACCTTC. Its protein product is CSVEVRAGNNYGYTF.

This clonotype was detected only a few times. The V call is TRBV19, the J call TRBJ2-3; D ambiguous. Trimming took off 7 bases at V and 3 bases at J, with 11 bases between the two ends. The CDR3 runs 13 residues. Germline CDR1 LNHDA, CDR2 SQIVND (reference sequence). Here the CDR3 reads CASNSVRTDTQYF. CDR3 nucleotides: TGTGCCAGTAATTCCGTGCGGACAGATACGCAGTATTTT. The full variable domain, completed using reference TRBV19 and TRBJ2-3, is DGGITQSPKYLFRKEGQNVTLSCEQNLNHDAMYWYRQDPGQGLRLIYYSQIVNDFQKGDIAEGYSVSREKKESFPLTVTSAQKNPTAFYLCASNSVRTDTQYFGPGTRLTVL.

This clonotype was seen a few times. The rearrangement joins TRBV11-2 to TRBJ1-1; the D is unclear. The CDR3 runs 11 residues. Germline CDR1 SGHAT, CDR2 FQNNGV. V lost 5 bases and J 7 bases, leaving 8 bases between the germline ends. CDR3 coding DNA: TGTGCCAGCAGCCGATCAGGTGAAGCTTTCTTT. Translated: CASSRSGEAFF.